The 21 T cell receptor beta chains presented below share a single source sample, sequenced in a study of sequential checkpoint blockade in melanoma. Some clones are missing from TCRdb's copy, which holds only in-frame ones; the method was immunoSEQ multiplex PCR. The sample contains about 12,000 clones, around 23% of which appear only once. Treatment denoted: randomized to nivolumab then ipilimumab (arm A) or the reverse (arm B). The sample in question was tumor tissue (inferred from file names), obtained from a patient given nivolumab and ipilimumab in sequence. Every receptor here comes from a human donor with melanoma.

The chain employs TRBV9 and TRBJ1-5; D gene ambiguous. Germline CDR1 SGDLS, CDR2 YYNGEE. The CDR3 has 15 residues. V was clipped by 5 bases and J by 6 bases, with 18 bases between them. CDR3 sequence (DNA): TGTGCCAGCAGTGAATCACAACCGGGAAGTCAGCCCCAGCATTTT. Translated, it gives CASSESQPGSQPQHF.

This chain connects TRBV6-8 to TRBJ2-1; D ambiguous. V was clipped by 5 bases and J by 9 bases, with 20 bases between them. The CDR3 loop spans 15 amino acids. The V gene's germline CDR1 is MNHGY and CDR2 SAAAGT. DNA of the CDR3: TGTGCCAGCAGTGGCGTGAGTAGTCTCAGCGTTGAGCAGTTCTTC. This translates into CASSGVSSLSVEQFF.

This clone came up many times. The CDR3 region is CASTEGAGVLNEQFF. The CDR3 DNA is TGTGCCAGCACCGAGGGAGCGGGAGTCCTCAATGAGCAGTTCTTC. The rearrangement joins TRBV6-8 to TRBJ2-1; 8 positions agree with TRBD2. Trimming took 7 bases from V and 6 from J; bases not matched to a gene: 11. This CDR3 has 15 amino acids. The germline gives CDR1 MNHGY, CDR2 SAAAGT.

There are a few counts of this clone. The rearrangement uses TRBV7-7 and TRBJ2-2, with 7 bases lining up with TRBD2. V trimming: 10 bases; J trimming: 0 bases; junction bases outside the gene matches: 5. The CDR3 runs 14 residues. Germline CDR1 and CDR2: SSHAT and FNYEAQ (reference sequence). DNA of the CDR3: TGTGCCACTGAGCGGGGAACGAACACCGGGGAGCTGTTTTTT. Protein sequence: CATERGTNTGELFF.

This clone was counted many times. The V call is TRBV7-7, the J call TRBJ2-3, with a weak D call TRBD2 (6 bases). The germline gives CDR1 SSHAT, CDR2 FNYEAQ (reference sequence). With 2 bases removed from V and 6 bases from J, the gap between germline ends came to 12 bases. CDR3 length: 14 residues. The CDR3 spells CASSLLLASDTQYF. The CDR3 region has the DNA TGTGCCAGCAGCTTACTTCTAGCGAGTGATACGCAGTATTTT.

This chain joins TRBV11-3 and TRBJ2-1; 9 positions agree with TRBD1. After removal of 1 base from V and 5 bases from J, the junction contained 6 bases not matched to a gene. CDR3 size: 16 residues. Per germline, CDR1 SGHNT and CDR2 YENEEA. The CDR3 spells CASSLVGTGFDNEQFF. The CDR3 DNA is TGTGCCAGCAGCTTAGTGGGGACAGGGTTCGACAATGAGCAGTTCTTC. The full variable domain, with the rest looked up from reference TRBV11-3 and TRBJ2-1, is EAGVVQSPRYKIIEKKQPVAFWCNPISGHNTLYWYLQNLGQGPELLIRYENEEAVDDSQLPKDRFSAERLKGVDSTLKIQPAELGDSAVYLCASSLVGTGFDNEQFFGPGTRLTVL.

The rearrangement uses TRBV15 and TRBJ1-1, with D maybe TRBD1 (6 bases). Trimming removed 0 bases from V and 4 bases from J, with 12 bases in between. CDR3 length: 15 amino acids. Germline V gene lookup returns CDR1 LNHNV and CDR2 YYDKDF (reference sequence). CDR3 protein: CATSRDQGQGTEAFF. The CDR3 nucleotides are TGTGCCACCAGCAGAGATCAGGGGCAGGGCACTGAAGCTTTCTTT.

V gene TRBV28 combines with J gene TRBJ2-3; no clear D gene. This CDR3 spans 15 amino acids. Looked up from germline, CDR1 is MDHEN and CDR2 is SYDVKM. Trimming pared 8 bases from V and 2 bases from J, leaving 17 bases between. The CDR3 nucleotides are TGTGCCAGCGCGTCCTTAAGTGGAGCCACAGATACGCAGTATTTT. Its protein product is CASASLSGATDTQYF.

This clone was counted between two and nine times. The DNA of the CDR3 is TGCGCCAGCAGCTTGTTTCTGGCGGGAGAGGAGTTCTTC. Its translation is CASSLFLAGEEFF. The V call is TRBV23-1, the J call TRBJ2-1, with TRBD2 matching over 7 bases. TRBV23-1 is an open reading frame, and its role is uncertain. V was clipped by 6 bases and J by 14 bases; unmatched bases: 13. CDR3 length: 13 amino acids.

This clone has only a few counts. This chain joins TRBV6-8 and TRBJ1-5; 10 bases line up with TRBD1. The CDR3 totals 16 residues. From germline, CDR1 is MNHGY and CDR2 SAAAGT. V lost 5 bases and J lost 3; bases outside the gene matches: 7. The CDR3 coding sequence is TGTGCCAGCAGTCCTAGGGGACAGGGGACCAATCAGCCCCAGCATTTT. As protein: CASSPRGQGTNQPQHF.

This chain joins TRBV5-1 and TRBJ2-1, with D unresolved. Trimming removed 2 bases from V and 3 bases from J, with 15 bases in between. Germline V gene data show CDR1 as SGHRS and CDR2 as YFSETQ. The CDR3 is 16 residues long. The CDR3 spells CASSFVAQLNYNEQFF. In DNA, the CDR3 is TGCGCCAGCAGCTTCGTGGCCCAACTGAACTACAATGAGCAGTTCTTC.

The chain links TRBV18 to TRBJ1-6; the match to TRBD1 covers 10 bases. Germline V gene sequence: CDR1 KGHSH, CDR2 LQKENI. V lost 2 bases, J lost 13 bases, and 8 bases stayed unmatched. CDR3 length equals 15 residues. The CDR3 sequence: CASSPGETGGSPLHF. The DNA of the CDR3 is TGTGCCAGCTCACCAGGGGAGACAGGGGGCTCGCCCCTCCACTTT.

There are a few counts of this clone. The CDR3 loop is CRYSRDRGHLEQYF. The CDR3 nucleotides read TGCCGATATAGCCGGGACAGGGGGCATCTCGAGCAGTACTTC. The gene calls are TRBV23-1 and TRBJ2-7, with 12 bases that match TRBD1. TRBV23-1 is treated as an ORF (open reading frame) with a function not yet certain. The CDR3 length is 14 residues.

This clone was picked up a small number of times. The V and J genes are TRBV19 and TRBJ1-2, with D tentatively TRBD1 (6 bases). The CDR3 loop spans 14 amino acids. Per the germline V gene, CDR1 is LNHDA and CDR2 is SQIVND (reference sequence). Deletions cut 5 bases from V and 2 bases from J, with 12 bases between. The CDR3 coding sequence is TGTGCCAGTAGTGAGGCAGGGGAAAACTATGGCTACACCTTC. This gives the protein CASSEAGENYGYTF.

This clone was detected ten times or more. The rearrangement joins TRBV11-3 to TRBJ2-7; D not certain. Looked up from germline, CDR1 is SGHNT and CDR2 is YENEEA. The CDR3 totals 15 residues. The V and J ends lost 5 bases and 3 bases respectively, with 17 bases between them. CDR3 DNA sequence: TGTGCCAGCAGCCAGTCTACCATAACAGACTACGAGCAGTACTTC. Amino acid sequence: CASSQSTITDYEQYF. The complete variable domain, with remaining parts taken from reference TRBV11-3 and TRBJ2-7, reads EAGVVQSPRYKIIEKKQPVAFWCNPISGHNTLYWYLQNLGQGPELLIRYENEEAVDDSQLPKDRFSAERLKGVDSTLKIQPAELGDSAVYLCASSQSTITDYEQYFGPGTRLTVT.

The chain carries TRBV9 and TRBJ2-5, with TRBD2 matching 10 bases. Germline trimming cut 4 bases from V and 9 bases from J; bases unmatched to any gene: 6. The CDR3 has 13 residues. Germline-derived CDR1 and CDR2 are SGDLS and YYNGEE. CDR3 nucleotides: TGTGCCAGCAGCCCCGGGACTAGCGTAGCCCAGTACTTC. Translation gives CASSPGTSVAQYF.

V gene TRBV28 combines with J gene TRBJ1-2; TRBD1 matches at 7 bases. Per germline, CDR1 MDHEN and CDR2 SYDVKM. The CDR3 totals 13 residues. The trim removed 7 bases at V and 4 bases at J, leaving 6 bases unmatched. Here the CDR3 DNA reads TGTGCCAGCAACGACAGGGTGGGCTATGGCTACACCTTC. Its protein is CASNDRVGYGYTF.

The rearrangement joins TRBV11-3 to TRBJ1-6; D gene uncertain. CDR1 and CDR2 from the germline V gene are SGHNT and YENEEA. This CDR3 region has 16 residues. V was cut by 1 base and J by 0 bases, with 7 bases left in between. The CDR3 sequence is CASSLVASSYNSPLHF. In DNA form, the CDR3 reads TGTGCCAGCAGCTTAGTTGCGAGCTCCTATAATTCACCCCTCCACTTT.

This clone is a singleton in its sample. J is TRBJ2-7 and V is TRBV5-1; TRBD2 agrees at 12 bases. Germline lookup yields CDR1 SGHRS and CDR2 YFSETQ. The CDR3 sequence is 16 residues long. V shed 0 bases and J 6 bases; nucleotides not matched to a gene: 7. CDR3 DNA: TGCGCCAGCAGCTTGGATCTAGCGGGGGGGCGCTTCGAGCAGTACTTC. Its protein is CASSLDLAGGRFEQYF.

This clone was seen many times. This chain joins TRBV11-3 and TRBJ2-1; TRBD2 agrees at 7 bases. The CDR3 runs to 15 residues. Trimming cost V 5 bases and J 2 bases; bases outside gene matches: 6. The germline V gene has CDR1 SGHNT and CDR2 YENEEA. CDR3: CASSPQSGTYNEQFF. In nucleotides, the CDR3 is TGTGCCAGCAGCCCGCAGAGCGGGACCTACAATGAGCAGTTCTTC. The variable domain in full, completed from reference TRBV11-3 and TRBJ2-1, reads EAGVVQSPRYKIIEKKQPVAFWCNPISGHNTLYWYLQNLGQGPELLIRYENEEAVDDSQLPKDRFSAERLKGVDSTLKIQPAELGDSAVYLCASSPQSGTYNEQFFGPGTRLTVL.

This clone has a handful of counts. V gene TRBV7-5 combines with J gene TRBJ2-6; TRBD1 is taken as the D call from the table, unchecked against the DNA. TRBV7-5 is an annotated pseudogene. This CDR3 has 15 amino acids. DNA for the CDR3: TGTGCCAGCAGCTTGGGGCACTCTGGGGCCAACGTCCTGACTTTC. Protein: CASSLGHSGANVLTF.